Below are 3 T cell receptor beta chains sequenced from a single sample in a study of technical replicates of blood from several donors. Method: immunoSEQ multiplex PCR; TCRdb's copy keeps in-frame clones and lacks some. The sample consists of about 50,000 clones, 80% to 95% of them appearing once. The sequencing sample was made of PBMCs. These receptors came from a human donor in good health. Some clones in this sample may be carry-over from other donors' samples.

CDR3 nucleotides: TGCGCCAGCAGCCAAGGAGTAGCGGGAGGGACCTACGAGCAGTACTTC. Its translation: CASSQGVAGGTYEQYF. The chain uses TRBV4-1 and TRBJ2-7, with 11 nucleotides matching TRBD2. The germline gives CDR1 MGHRA, CDR2 YSYEKL. The CDR3 has 16 amino acids. V gave up 1 base and J gave up 2 bases; unmatched junction bases: 4.

This chain joins TRBV10-3 and TRBJ1-1; D is uncertain. Germline loops: CDR1 ENHRY, CDR2 SYGVKD. The CDR3 has 14 amino acids. The V and J ends lost 11 bases and 0 bases respectively, with 16 bases between them. Here the CDR3 reads CASRATSLNTEAFF. The CDR3 nucleotides are TGTGCCTCCCGAGCCACCTCGTTGAACACTGAAGCTTTCTTT.

V is TRBV18 and J is TRBJ2-1; the match to TRBD2 covers 7 bases. In germline, CDR1 is KGHSH, CDR2 LQKENI. CDR3 length equals 14 residues. V lost 3 bases and J lost 6; bases outside the gene matches: 5. The CDR3, as DNA: TGTGCCAGCTCACCGACTAGCAGCACCAATGAGCAGTTCTTC. It codes for CASSPTSSTNEQFF.